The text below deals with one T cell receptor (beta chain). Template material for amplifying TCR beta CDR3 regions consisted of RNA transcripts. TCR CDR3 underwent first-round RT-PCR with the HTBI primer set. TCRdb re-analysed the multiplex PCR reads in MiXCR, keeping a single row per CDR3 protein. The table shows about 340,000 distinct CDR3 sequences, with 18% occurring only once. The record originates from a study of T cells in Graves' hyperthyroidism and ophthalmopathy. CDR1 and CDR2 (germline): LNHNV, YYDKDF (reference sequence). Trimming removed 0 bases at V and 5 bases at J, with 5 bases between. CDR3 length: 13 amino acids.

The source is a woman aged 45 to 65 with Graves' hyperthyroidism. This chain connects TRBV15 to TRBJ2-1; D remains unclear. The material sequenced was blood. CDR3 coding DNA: TGTGCCACCAGCAGAGATCACCACAATGAGCAGTTCTTC. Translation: CATSRDHHNEQFF.